The 14 T cell receptor beta chains listed next were all sequenced from one sample in a study of blood T cell repertoires in COVID-19. Profiled with immunoSEQ multiplex PCR; TCRdb holds only in-frame clones, not every one. Of around 250,000 clones in the sample, roughly 90% were seen once. The sample taken for sequencing was peripheral blood. The receptors were gathered from a woman aged 25-40 years with active or convalescent COVID-19.

The chain combines TRBV10-3 with TRBJ2-5; 11 bases match TRBD2. This CDR3 is 16 amino acids long. J was trimmed by 6 bases and V by 2 bases; bases with no gene match: 8. Germline V lookup: CDR1 ENHRY, CDR2 SYGVKD. The CDR3 loop reads CAISEGIAGGPQTQYF. DNA of the CDR3: TGTGCCATCAGTGAGGGTATAGCGGGGGGGCCCCAGACCCAGTACTTC.

The V call is TRBV7-9, the J call TRBJ1-2; D is unresolved. V was shortened by 5 bases and J by 2 bases, with 15 bases between the two germline ends. CDR1 and CDR2 (germline): SEHNR, FQNEAQ (reference sequence). The length of the CDR3 is 15 residues. The CDR3 DNA reads as TGTGCCAGCAGCCCTTTGGGGAGCGGGAACTATGGCTACACCTTC. It codes for CASSPLGSGNYGYTF.

The V and J genes are TRBV7-2 and TRBJ1-5; a possible D gene is TRBD1 (5 bases). V was trimmed by 5 bases and J by 0 bases, leaving 8 bases between them. This CDR3 is built from 14 residues. The germline V gene encodes CDR1 SGHTA and CDR2 FQGNSA. The CDR3 loop is CASSPDISNQPQHF. CDR3 DNA sequence: TGTGCCAGCAGCCCGGACATTAGCAATCAGCCCCAGCATTTT.

There are a few counts of this clone. The chain links TRBV5-1 to TRBJ1-3; D remains unclear. This CDR3 has 15 amino acids. Germline CDR1 is SGHRS and CDR2 is YFSETQ. Between the trimmed V and J ends, which lost 3 bases and 0 bases, there was a span of 10 bases. The CDR3 loop reads CASSSSYSSGNTIYF. CDR3 in DNA: TGCGCCAGCAGCTCCTCGTACAGCTCTGGAAACACCATATATTTT. Supplemented by reference TRBV5-1 and TRBJ1-3, the full variable domain reads KAGVTQTPRYLIKTRGQQVTLSCSPISGHRSVSWYQQTPGQGLQFLFEYFSETQRNKGNFPGRFSGRQFSNSRSEMNVSTLELGDSALYLCASSSSYSSGNTIYFGEGSWLTVV.

This clone was seen once. The chain is built from TRBV30 and TRBJ1-4; 7 nucleotides align to TRBD1. Germline V gene data show CDR1 as GTSNPN and CDR2 as SVGIG (reference sequence). The CDR3 sequence is 14 residues long. V lost 2 bases and J lost 4; bases outside the gene matches: 4. The chain's CDR3 is CAWSRGQLNEKLFF. For the CDR3, the DNA is TGTGCCTGGAGTAGGGGACAGCTTAATGAAAAACTGTTTTTT.

The chain links TRBV4-3 to TRBJ2-7, with 10 bases identical to TRBD2. Germline CDR1 reads LGHNA; CDR2 reads YSLEER. This CDR3 region has 15 residues. V lost 4 bases, J lost 3 bases, and 6 bases stayed unmatched. In nucleotides, the CDR3 is TGCGCCAGCAGCCCCCAGGAGCGGGGGGGCTACGAGCAGTACTTC. Its translation: CASSPQERGGYEQYF.

This chain uses TRBV19 with TRBJ2-5; 8 bases are a match to TRBD2. The V gene's germline CDR1 is LNHDA and CDR2 SQIVND (reference sequence). The CDR3 loop spans 14 amino acids. After removal of 4 bases from V and 4 bases from J, the junction contained 5 bases not matched to a gene. CDR3 amino acids: CASSTGGTLETQYF. In DNA, the CDR3 is TGTGCCAGTAGTACGGGGGGGACACTAGAGACCCAGTACTTC. The full variable domain, rest sourced from reference TRBV19 and TRBJ2-5, is DGGITQSPKYLFRKEGQNVTLSCEQNLNHDAMYWYRQDPGQGLRLIYYSQIVNDFQKGDIAEGYSVSREKKESFPLTVTSAQKNPTAFYLCASSTGGTLETQYFGPGTRLLVL.

The chain carries TRBV3-1 (or the pseudogene TRBV3-2) and TRBJ2-1, with 7 bases aligning to TRBD1. The CDR3 loop spans 14 amino acids. J lost 4 bases, V lost 3 bases, and 3 bases had no gene match. Looked up from germline, CDR1 is LGHDT and CDR2 is YNNKEL (reference sequence). CDR3: CASSQGTAYNEQFF. The CDR3 bases are TGTGCCAGCAGCCAGGGGACAGCTTACAATGAGCAGTTCTTC.

The rearrangement links TRBV6-2 or TRBV6-3 to TRBJ2-7; D is unclear. V lost 6 bases, J lost 3 bases, and 6 bases lay in between. This CDR3 has 11 residues. Germline V gene lookup returns CDR1 MNHEY and CDR2 SVGEGT. CDR3 protein: CASSRRYEQYF. The CDR3 nucleotides are TGTGCCAGCAGCCGTCGCTACGAGCAGTACTTC.

This chain connects TRBV5-1 to TRBJ2-7, with a tentative D call TRBD1 (5 bases). Per germline, CDR1 SGHRS and CDR2 YFSETQ. CDR3 length: 14 residues. Trimming pared 1 base from V and 4 bases from J, leaving 12 bases between. The CDR3 loop reads CASSLRAGFYEQYF. For the CDR3, the DNA is TGCGCCAGCAGCTTGAGGGCAGGGTTTTACGAGCAGTACTTC.

This clone was seen a handful of times. J is TRBJ2-7 and V is TRBV28, with 10 bases aligning to TRBD1. The CDR3 is 15 residues long. CDR1 and CDR2 (germline): MDHEN, SYDVKM. V gave up 6 bases and J gave up 4 bases; unmatched junction bases: 9. The CDR3 DNA reads TGTGCCAGCAGACTCCGGGACAGGGGTTGGTACGAGCAGTACTTC. Protein sequence: CASRLRDRGWYEQYF.

This chain links TRBV6-2 or TRBV6-3 with TRBJ2-1, with D perhaps TRBD1 (5 bases). Between the trimmed V and J ends, which lost 2 bases and 7 bases, there was a span of 9 bases. The length of the CDR3 is 13 residues. Germline CDR1 is MNHEY and CDR2 is SVGEGT. The DNA of the CDR3 is TGTGCCAGCAGTTACCTGGGGCCAAATGAGCAGTTCTTC. Protein sequence: CASSYLGPNEQFF.

The chain joins TRBV4-3 to TRBJ1-5; a possible D gene is TRBD1 (6 bases). The V end was cut by 0 bases, the J end by 7 bases, with 16 bases between. CDR3 length equals 16 residues. The germline V gene encodes CDR1 LGHNA and CDR2 YSLEER. The CDR3 DNA follows: TGCGCCAGCAGCCAAGAGGTAGGACAGATTCAGCAGCCCCAGCATTTT. The encoded protein is CASSQEVGQIQQPQHF.

This clone was seen just once. The V call is TRBV12-3 or TRBV12-4, the J call TRBJ2-3; perhaps TRBD1 as D (5 bases). V was pared by 7 bases and J by 6 bases, with 5 bases between. CDR3 length equals 10 residues. As DNA, the CDR3 is TGTGCCAGCAAGGGGGATACGCAGTATTTT. Its translation is CASKGDTQYF.